The present T cell receptor beta chain was sequenced within a study of spatial heterogeneity in lung cancer. The overall study: There were consistently more beta-chain sequences detected than alpha-chain sequences.

Each TCR cDNA molecule bore a unique molecular identifier. TCRdb processed the 5' RACE reads anew with MiXCR; each CDR3 protein has one entry. The sample shows 45,000 or so distinct CDR3 sequences, 7.5% to 8% of them seen only once. General study findings and limits: The study found ubiquitous expanded tumor TCRs in blood more at resection than follow-up.

This clonotype was counted at least ten times. The antigen remains unidentified. The time point: sample taken at primary tumor resection. Frozen PBMC, nontumor lung or tumor provided whole RNA, which was sequenced unsorted. The donors were 70 or so patients with non-small cell lung cancer that was early-stage and untreated. The CDR3 is 14 residues long. CDR1 and CDR2 (germline): ENHRY, SYGVKD. V lost 7 bases and J lost 0, with 12 bases in between. V usage is TRBV10-3 and J usage is TRBJ1-1; no definite D call. The source material was PBMCs, sampled at surgery. The sequence came from a female donor with early-stage non-small cell lung cancer. CDR3 nucleotides: TGTGCCATCACAACGGGGTTCATGAACACTGAAGCTTTCTTT. Translated, it gives CAITTGFMNTEAFF.